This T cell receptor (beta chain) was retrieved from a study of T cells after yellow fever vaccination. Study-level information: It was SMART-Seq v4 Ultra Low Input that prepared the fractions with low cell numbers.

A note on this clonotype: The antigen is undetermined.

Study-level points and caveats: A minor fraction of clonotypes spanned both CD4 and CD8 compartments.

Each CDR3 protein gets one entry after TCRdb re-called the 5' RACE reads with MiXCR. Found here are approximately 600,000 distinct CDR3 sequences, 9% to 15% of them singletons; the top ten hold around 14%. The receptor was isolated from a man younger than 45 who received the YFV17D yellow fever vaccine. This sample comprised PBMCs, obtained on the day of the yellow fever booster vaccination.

Here the CDR3 reads CSAATSGAQETQYF. The CDR3 coding sequence is TGCAGTGCAGCTACTAGCGGGGCCCAAGAGACCCAGTACTTC. The chain uses TRBV20-1 and TRBJ2-5; TRBD2 aligns across 10 bases. V lost 6 bases, J lost 1 base, and 5 bases stayed unmatched. This CDR3 comprises 14 residues. The V gene's germline CDR1 is DFQATT and CDR2 SNEGSKA (reference sequence).